This section outlines one T cell receptor beta chain sequence together with its context. Its specificity is not known. Genomic DNA of each subset was evenly split across several immunoSEQ plates. On sorted subsets, replicate PCRs used about 200 ng DNA, or approximately 33,000 T cell genomes. Generated by immunoSEQ multiplex PCR, the TCRdb table keeps only in-frame clones and is missing some. The sample has around 600,000 clones, approximately 95% seen once. The sample belongs to a study of shared clonotypes between healthy human individuals. Study-wide points: Naive CD4 clonotype sharing across several donors was about 5.3%.

CD45RO-negative, CCR7-positively selected cells formed the naive CD8 fraction, excluding terminally differentiated effector memory CD45RA+ cells. Donors comprised healthy HIV-negative adults lacking recent acute infections or vaccinations. The germline V gene encodes CDR1 SEHNR and CDR2 FQNEAQ (reference sequence). The CDR3 contains 16 residues. Trimming shortened V by 5 bases and J by 2 bases, and 17 bases separated the two germline ends. Material for sequencing was naive CD8+ T cells sorted from blood. The receptor was isolated from a woman in her twenties or thirties in good health. The V gene is TRBV7-9, the J gene TRBJ2-3, with D possibly being TRBD2 (6 bases). CDR3 DNA sequence: TGTGCCAGCAGCGTCCCTGCTGGGAGGCTCACAGATACGCAGTATTTT. The encoded protein is CASSVPAGRLTDTQYF.